Sequencing of this T cell receptor (beta chain) was carried out in a study of cytomegalovirus exposure and HLA in healthy donors. In the study overall: Genotyping of nearly 400 donors showed that 70% to 90% belonged to the Caucasian-associated ancestry cluster.

Study-wide points: Earlier findings revealed that most TCR beta V segments proved productive either about 90% or about 30% of the time. Across HLA loci, a later analysis found differing TCR association rates, with DRB1 most and HLA-C fewest.

Primers: 60 Vbeta forward and 13 Jbeta reverse. Assay used: immunoSEQ multiplex PCR; TCRdb lists only in-frame clones, some missing. The table lists 140,000 to 150,000 clones, approximately 70% of them singletons, with roughly 2% in the top ten. The sample holds a few counts of this clone. Antigen: not known. Per the germline V gene, CDR1 is SGHRS and CDR2 is YFSETQ. Trimming took 4 bases from V and 8 from J; bases not matched to a gene: 10. This CDR3 is built from 14 residues. V gene TRBV5-1 combines with J gene TRBJ1-2; 8 bases are shared with TRBD1. This TCR was recovered from a woman aged 60-75 years in good health and CMV-seropositive. Sequencing was done on a sample of PBMCs. DNA for the CDR3: TGCGCCAGCAGCGTAGACAGGGGCGCTGGGGGCTACACCTTC. Translating it yields CASSVDRGAGGYTF.